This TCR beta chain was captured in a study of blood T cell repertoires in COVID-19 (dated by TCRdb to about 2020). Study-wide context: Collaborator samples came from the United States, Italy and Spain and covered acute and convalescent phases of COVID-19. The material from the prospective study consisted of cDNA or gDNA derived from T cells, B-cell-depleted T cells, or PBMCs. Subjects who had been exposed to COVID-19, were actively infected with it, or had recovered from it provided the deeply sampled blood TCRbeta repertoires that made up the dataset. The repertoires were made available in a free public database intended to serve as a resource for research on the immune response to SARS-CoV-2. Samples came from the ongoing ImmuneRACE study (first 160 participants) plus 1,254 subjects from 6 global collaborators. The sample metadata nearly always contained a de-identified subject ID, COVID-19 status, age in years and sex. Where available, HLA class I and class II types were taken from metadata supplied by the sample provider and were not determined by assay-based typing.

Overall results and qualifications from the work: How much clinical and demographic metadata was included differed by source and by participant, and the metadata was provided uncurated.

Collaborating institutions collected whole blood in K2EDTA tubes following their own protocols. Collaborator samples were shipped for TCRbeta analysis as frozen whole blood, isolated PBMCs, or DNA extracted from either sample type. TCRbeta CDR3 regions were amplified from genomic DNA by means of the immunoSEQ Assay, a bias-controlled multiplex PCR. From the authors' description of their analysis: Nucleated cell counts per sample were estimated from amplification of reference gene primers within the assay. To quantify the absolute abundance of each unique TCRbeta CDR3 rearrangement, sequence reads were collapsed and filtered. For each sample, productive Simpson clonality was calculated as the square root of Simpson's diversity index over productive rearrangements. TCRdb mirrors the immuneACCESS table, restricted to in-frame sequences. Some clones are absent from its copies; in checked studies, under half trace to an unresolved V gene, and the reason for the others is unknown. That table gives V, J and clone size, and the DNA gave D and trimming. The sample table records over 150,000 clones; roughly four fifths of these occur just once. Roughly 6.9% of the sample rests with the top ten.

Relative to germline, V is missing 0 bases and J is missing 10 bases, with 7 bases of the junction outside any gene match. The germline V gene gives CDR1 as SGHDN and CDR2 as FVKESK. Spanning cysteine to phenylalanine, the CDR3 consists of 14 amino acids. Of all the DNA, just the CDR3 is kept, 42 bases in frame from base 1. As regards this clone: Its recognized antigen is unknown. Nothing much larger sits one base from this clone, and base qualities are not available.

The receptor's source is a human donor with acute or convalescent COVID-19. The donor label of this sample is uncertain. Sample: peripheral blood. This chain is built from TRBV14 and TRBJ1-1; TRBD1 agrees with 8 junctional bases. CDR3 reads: CASSQDGGQAGAFF. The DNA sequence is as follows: TGTGCCAGCAGCCAAGATGGGGGACAGGCGGGAGCTTTCTTT. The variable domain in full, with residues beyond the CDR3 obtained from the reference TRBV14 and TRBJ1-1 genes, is EAGVTQFPSHSVIEKGQTVTLRCDPISGHDNLYWYRRVMGKEIKFLLHFVKESKQDESGMPNNRFLAERTGGTYSTLKVQPAELEDSGVYFCASSQDGGQAGAFFGQGTRLTVV.